The 25 T cell receptor beta chains in this list originate from one sample, sequenced in a study of shared clonotypes between healthy human individuals. Repertoires were generated with immunoSEQ multiplex PCR, while TCRdb's copy carries only in-frame clones and drops some. The sample holds hundreds of thousands of clones, roughly 80% seen once. Sequenced material: PBMCs. These receptors all stem from a middle-aged woman in good health. Some clones in this sample may be carry-over from other donors' samples.

J is TRBJ2-3 and V is TRBV18; D is uncertain. V lost 1 base and J 0 bases, leaving 5 bases between the germline ends. Germline CDR1 KGHSH, CDR2 LQKENI. This CDR3 contains 14 residues. The CDR3 DNA reads TGTGCCAGCTCACCACGTGGGAGCACAGATACGCAGTATTTT. This codes for CASSPRGSTDTQYF.

The gene calls are TRBV18 and TRBJ2-3, with 10 bases identical to TRBD1. The CDR3 is 15 amino acids. Germline V gene lookup returns CDR1 KGHSH and CDR2 LQKENI. With V trimmed by 3 bases and J by 6 bases, 6 bases remained unmatched. The CDR3 loop reads CASSPLGQGEDTQYF. In DNA form, the CDR3 reads TGTGCCAGCTCACCCTTAGGACAGGGGGAGGATACGCAGTATTTT.

This clone was detected only a few times. V is TRBV4-1 and J is TRBJ1-2, with D unresolved. The CDR3 sequence is 12 residues long. Germline loops: CDR1 MGHRA, CDR2 YSYEKL. Trimming left V 6 bases short and J 3 bases short, with 8 bases between. CDR3 nucleotides: TGCGCCAGCAGGGGGTCGGACTATGGCTACACCTTC. Residues: CASRGSDYGYTF.

The rearrangement links TRBV11-2 to TRBJ1-5; D gene unclear. Trimming took off 3 bases at V and 6 bases at J, with 12 bases between the two ends. The germline V gene has CDR1 SGHAT and CDR2 FQNNGV. This CDR3 has 14 amino acids. The CDR3 region is CASSFDRLGQPQHF. Written as DNA, the CDR3 is TGTGCCAGCAGCTTTGACCGCCTTGGTCAGCCCCAGCATTTT.

This chain connects TRBV5-1 to TRBJ2-3, with 12 bases aligning to TRBD2. Germline trimming cut 4 bases from V and 3 bases from J; bases unmatched to any gene: 6. Germline values: CDR1 SGHRS, CDR2 YFSETQ. The CDR3 sequence is 16 residues long. DNA for the CDR3: TGCGCCAGCAGCCCTAGCGGGAGGGCCGGAACAGATACGCAGTATTTT. It encodes CASSPSGRAGTDTQYF.

The chain recombines TRBV11-2 with TRBJ2-5; TRBD1 agrees at 7 bases. The CDR3 runs 13 residues. V trimming: 7 bases; J trimming: 4 bases; junction bases outside the gene matches: 6. Germline values: CDR1 SGHAT, CDR2 FQNNGV. CDR3 sequence: CASNQGVGETQYF. The CDR3 bases are TGTGCCAGCAACCAGGGGGTGGGAGAGACCCAGTACTTC.

This chain links TRBV7-9 with TRBJ2-6; the D is unclear. Deletions cut 2 bases from V and 4 bases from J, with 9 bases between. The CDR3 is 15 amino acids. Germline CDR1 reads SEHNR; CDR2 reads FQNEAQ (reference sequence). Here the CDR3 reads CASSLSLAGANVLTF. The CDR3 region has the DNA TGTGCCAGCAGCTTAAGTCTTGCCGGGGCCAACGTCCTGACTTTC.

This clone was counted a single time. The chain is built from TRBV4-2 and TRBJ2-2; D gene unclear. The CDR3 spans 15 residues. Trimming removed 0 bases from V and 6 bases from J, with 11 bases in between. CDR1 LGHNA and CDR2 YNFKEQ come from the germline V gene. The CDR3 sequence is CASSQDGSLSGELFF. CDR3 DNA: TGTGCCAGCAGCCAAGACGGGTCACTATCCGGGGAGCTGTTTTTT.

The chain employs TRBV27 and TRBJ2-7; 9 bases map to TRBD1. The ends lost 0 bases at V and 0 bases at J; junction bases unmatched: 15. The CDR3 is 20 residues long. The germline gives CDR1 MNHEY, CDR2 SMNVEV (reference sequence). DNA for the CDR3: TGTGCCAGCAGTTTATCTAGGGGACAGGGACTCCGGGACTACTCCTACGAGCAGTACTTC. This sequence encodes CASSLSRGQGLRDYSYEQYF.

This clone was counted between two and nine times. This chain connects TRBV28 to TRBJ2-5; 11 nucleotides line up with TRBD2. The CDR3 is 17 amino acids. Germline V gene lookup returns CDR1 MDHEN and CDR2 SYDVKM. Losses at the gene ends were 2 bases for V and 1 base for J; bases not matched to a gene: 6. As DNA, the CDR3 is TGTGCCAGCAGTTTAACCGGGACTAGCGGAATCCAAGAGACCCAGTACTTC. It yields the protein CASSLTGTSGIQETQYF.

This sequence joins TRBV9 and TRBJ2-1, with TRBD2 identical over 7 bases. Trimming removed 3 bases from V and 11 bases from J; junction bases left unmatched: 5. The CDR3 has 12 amino acids. Germline CDR1 reads SGDLS; CDR2 reads YYNGEE. The CDR3 loop is CASSGSGPQQFF. The CDR3, as DNA: TGTGCCAGCAGCGGTAGCGGGCCCCAGCAGTTCTTC.

The rearrangement joins TRBV21-1 to TRBJ1-5; the table names TRBD1, a call not compared with the DNA. TRBV21-1 is an annotated pseudogene. The CDR3 is 19 amino acids. The CDR3 sequence: CASSKEVPGHSGGNQPQHF. The DNA for the CDR3 is TGTGCCAGCAGCAAAGAGGTCCCGGGACATTCCGGAGGCAATCAGCCCCAGCATTTT.

This chain connects TRBV29-1 to TRBJ1-1; weak D call: TRBD1 (5 bases). Germline-derived CDR1 and CDR2 are SQVTM and ANQGSEA. The CDR3 runs to 13 residues. CDR3 nucleotide sequence: TGCAGTCACGTGGGGGGGACGAACACTGAAGCTTTCTTT. This sequence encodes CSHVGGTNTEAFF.

This sequence joins TRBV13 and TRBJ2-3; 8 bases line up with TRBD2. Germline CDR1 PRHDT, CDR2 FYEKMQ (reference sequence). CDR3 length equals 19 residues. V was clipped by 2 bases and J by 2 bases; unmatched bases: 15. In DNA, the CDR3 is TGTGCCAGCAGCTTATCATCGGCGTGGCTAGCGGGCCACACAGATACGCAGTATTTT. This codes for CASSLSSAWLAGHTDTQYF.

This chain joins TRBV6-6 and TRBJ2-1, with D possibly TRBD1 on 5 matching bases. Germline V gives CDR1 MNHNY, CDR2 SVGAGI (reference sequence). Trimming took 5 bases from V and 9 from J, leaving 11 bases between them. This CDR3 region has 12 residues. The CDR3 DNA reads as TGTGCCAGCAGTCCGCGACAGAGTGAGCAGTTCTTC. It is translated as CASSPRQSEQFF.

This chain connects TRBV20-1 to TRBJ2-5; D not certain. The J call may be incorrect, as the DNA end agrees better with TRBJ2-7. The CDR3 spans 11 residues. Germline CDR1 is DFQATT and CDR2 is SNEGSKA (reference sequence). The CDR3 nucleotides read TGCAGTGCTAGACTATCCTACGAGCAGTACTTC. It encodes CSARLSYEQYF.

This chain joins TRBV14 and TRBJ2-1; TRBD2 matches 9 bases. With V trimmed by 3 bases and J by 5 bases, 8 bases remained unmatched. The CDR3 is made up of 16 amino acids. From germline, CDR1 is SGHDN and CDR2 FVKESK. The CDR3, as DNA: TGTGCCAGCAGCCACCTTAGCGGGAGATGGGACAATGAGCAGTTCTTC. Protein sequence: CASSHLSGRWDNEQFF.

The chain couples TRBV30 to TRBJ2-2; 10 nucleotides match TRBD1. Trimming at V came to 5 bases and at J to 4 bases, leaving 4 bases not matched to a gene. Germline CDR1 GTSNPN, CDR2 SVGIG (reference sequence). The CDR3 contains 14 residues. CDR3 DNA: TGTGCCTGGGCGACAGGGGGCGGCACCGGGGAGCTGTTTTTT. This encodes CAWATGGGTGELFF.

The chain joins TRBV7-2 to TRBJ2-7; 10 bases are a match to TRBD1. The junction had 3 bases not matched to a gene; V was cut back by 0 bases and J by 4 bases. The CDR3 covers 15 residues. In germline, CDR1 is SGHTA, CDR2 FQGNSA. CDR3 DNA sequence: TGTGCCAGCAGCTTAGCGGGACAGGGGTGGTACGAGCAGTACTTC. The encoded protein is CASSLAGQGWYEQYF.

This clone is a singleton in its sample. The genes are TRBV11-3 and TRBJ2-3, with TRBD2 identical over 7 bases. The trim removed 1 base at V and 1 base at J, leaving 8 bases unmatched. Germline V gene sequence: CDR1 SGHNT, CDR2 YENEEA. CDR3 size: 17 residues. CDR3 DNA: TGTGCCAGCAGCTTAGTCCCGGGAGGCAAACGCACAGATACGCAGTATTTT. This translates into CASSLVPGGKRTDTQYF.

Points on this clone: Different DNA sequences within this sample yield the same CDR3. The chain is built from TRBV7-2 and TRBJ1-5; 8 bases align to TRBD1. The CDR3 runs 16 residues. Looked up from germline, CDR1 is SGHTA and CDR2 is FQGNSA. Losses at the gene ends were 1 base for V and 7 bases for J; bases not matched to a gene: 9. As DNA, the CDR3 is TGTGCCAGCAGCTTAGGCCCGGACAGGGCGACCCAGCCCCAGCATTTT. Translating it yields CASSLGPDRATQPQHF.

V is TRBV11-2 and J is TRBJ2-1; 7 nucleotides agree with TRBD2. Germline lookup yields CDR1 SGHAT and CDR2 FQNNGV. The V gene end was trimmed by 1 base and the J gene end by 6 bases; junction bases not matched to a gene: 3. This CDR3 spans 14 amino acids. The CDR3 protein is CASSLAGRGNEQFF. The CDR3 DNA sequence: TGTGCCAGCAGCTTAGCGGGGAGGGGCAATGAGCAGTTCTTC. Looking up the rest from reference TRBV11-2 and TRBJ2-1 gives the full variable domain: EAGVAQSPRYKIIEKRQSVAFWCNPISGHATLYWYQQILGQGPKLLIQFQNNGVVDDSQLPKDRFSAERLKGVDSTLKIQPAKLEDSAVYLCASSLAGRGNEQFFGPGTRLTVL.

V is TRBV29-1 and J is TRBJ2-5; D not resolved. The DNA end is a closer match to TRBJ2-7, so the J assignment may be wrong. The CDR3 extends over 11 amino acids. Germline CDR1 is SQVTM and CDR2 is ANQGSEA. Written as DNA, the CDR3 is TGCAGCGTTGGATCTTGGTACGAGCAGTACTTC. It codes for CSVGSWYEQYF.

This sequence joins TRBV7-9 and TRBJ1-5; tentative D call: TRBD1 (6 bases). The germline V gene has CDR1 SEHNR and CDR2 FQNEAQ (reference sequence). Trimming took 5 bases from V and 2 from J, leaving 13 bases between them. CDR3 size: 15 residues. The CDR3 spells CASSPRGSGNQPQHF. Written as DNA, the CDR3 is TGTGCCAGCAGCCCCAGGGGATCCGGCAATCAGCCCCAGCATTTT.

This clone showed up just once. The CDR3 DNA sequence: TGTGCCAGCAGCTCACGCCGACTAGCGGGACCCTACGAGCAGTACTTC. Its protein product is CASSSRRLAGPYEQYF. The rearrangement joins TRBV7-8 to TRBJ2-7, with 11 bases aligning to TRBD2. Trimming at V came to 4 bases and at J to 2 bases, leaving 7 bases not matched to a gene. CDR1 and CDR2 from the germline V gene are SGHVS and FQNEAQ. The CDR3 length is 16 residues. Filled out from reference TRBV7-8 and TRBJ2-7, the complete variable domain reads GAGVSQSPRYKVAKRGQDVALRCDPISGHVSLFWYQQALGQGPEFLTYFQNEAQLDKSGLPSDRFFAERPEGSVSTLKIQRTQQEDSAVYLCASSSRRLAGPYEQYFGPGTRLTVT.